The rows below give T cell receptor beta chains drawn from one sample of a study of T cell repertoires in cytomegalovirus infection. TCRdb reprocessed the reads via MiXCR and lists one record per CDR3 protein. This table holds approximately 990,000 distinct CDR3 sequences, roughly 30% found once. The antigens of these receptors remain unknown. Sample: cultured CD8+ T cells from PBMCs, taken from culture after CMV antigen stimulation. These receptor sequences come from a human donor in good health (CMV status not recorded). Some clones in this sample may be carry-over from other donors' samples. The CDR3 runs from the conserved cysteine through the conserved F or W. A D gene is named only where the DNA matches it firmly. Size is stated for part of the rows, as once, few or many counts, or as a class when the clone is expanded.

>15|.|TRBJ2-5|TRBV9|TRBD2
CASGASGGALETQYF
TGTGCCAGCGGAGCTAGCGGGGGGGCCTTAGAGACCCAGTACTTC
>12|few|TRBJ1-2|TRBV7-2|.
CASSLKPYGYTF
TGTGCCAGCAGCTTAAAGCCCTATGGCTACACCTTC
>18|.|TRBJ2-1|TRBV27|.
CASSLHRGGGGASNEQFF
TGTGCCAGCAGTTTACATCGGGGTGGAGGGGGCGCCTCGAATGAGCAGTTCTTC
>15|.|TRBJ2-1|TRBV6-2/TRBV6-3|TRBD1
CASTLRDRDYNEQFF
TGTGCCAGCACTCTCCGGGACAGAGATTACAATGAGCAGTTCTTC
>15|many|TRBJ2-7|TRBV7-2|TRBD2
CASRYSGGAVYEQYF
TGTGCCAGCAGATATAGCGGGGGGGCGGTTTACGAGCAGTACTTC
>17|many|TRBJ2-1|TRBV7-6|.
CASSFSIPTIGDNEQFF
TGTGCCAGCAGCTTCAGTATCCCGACCATTGGCGACAATGAGCAGTTCTTC
>16|many|TRBJ2-3|TRBV5-4|TRBD2
CASSLASGGATDTQYF
TGTGCCAGCAGCTTAGCTAGCGGGGGGGCAACAGATACGCAGTATTTT
>18|few|TRBJ2-7|TRBV4-1|.
CASSQEASRDDYSYEQYF
TGCGCCAGCAGCCAAGAGGCATCGCGGGACGATTATTCCTACGAGCAGTACTTC
>15|.|TRBJ2-4|TRBV20-1|.
CSARSGLRAKNIQYF
TGCAGTGCTAGAAGTGGGCTTAGGGCCAAAAACATTCAGTACTTC
>14|many|TRBJ2-1|TRBV6-1|TRBD2
CASTLLAGFDEQFF
TGTGCCAGCACCCTACTAGCGGGCTTCGATGAGCAGTTCTTC
>14|few|TRBJ2-7|TRBV7-9|TRBD1
CASSYPTGGSEQYF
TGTGCCAGCAGCTACCCAACAGGGGGGAGCGAGCAGTACTTC
>14|many|TRBJ2-3|TRBV7-8|.
CASSRTSRTDTQYF
TGTGCCAGCAGCCGAACATCAAGGACAGATACGCAGTATTTT
>15|few|TRBJ1-4|TRBV6-1|TRBD1
CASSEWTGSNEKLFF
TGTGCCAGCAGTGAGTGGACAGGGAGTAATGAAAAACTGTTTTTT
>14|once|TRBJ1-1|TRBV7-9|.
CASTRPREGTEAFF
TGTGCCAGCACGCGCCCAAGGGAGGGCACTGAAGCTTTCTTT
>14|.|TRBJ2-3|TRBV15|TRBD1
CATSADRGTDTQYF
TGTGCCACCAGCGCAGACAGGGGAACAGATACGCAGTATTTT
>15|few|TRBJ1-2|TRBV7-6|.
CASSLIEGDTYGYTF
TGTGCCAGCAGCTTAATTGAGGGGGACACCTATGGCTACACCTTC
>14|.|TRBJ2-3|TRBV4-1|.
CASSRGQSTDTQYF
TGCGCCAGCAGCCGCGGACAGAGCACAGATACGCAGTATTTT
>14|many|TRBJ2-5|TRBV7-2|.
CASSVTASQETQYF
TGTGCCAGCAGCGTGACAGCCAGCCAAGAGACCCAGTACTTC
>15|.|TRBJ2-3|TRBV27|.
CASSFPGLARNTQYF
TGTGCCAGCAGTTTTCCGGGTCTGGCTAGAAATACGCAGTATTTT
>13|.|TRBJ2-7|TRBV4-1|.
CASSQASFDEQYF
TGCGCCAGCAGCCAAGCCTCATTCGACGAGCAGTACTTC
>16|many|TRBJ2-5|TRBV7-2|TRBD2
CASSDWGGGARETQYF
TGTGCCAGCAGCGATTGGGGCGGGGGGGCCCGGGAGACCCAGTACTTC
>16|many|TRBJ1-5|TRBV6-1|.
CASSDYAFLSNQPQHF
TGTGCCAGCAGTGATTACGCATTCCTGAGCAATCAGCCCCAGCATTTT
>15|few|TRBJ2-3|TRBV7-9|TRBD2
CASSYGGALADTQYF
TGTGCCAGCAGCTACGGGGGGGCCCTCGCAGATACGCAGTATTTT
>15|.|TRBJ1-6|TRBV6-6|.
CASSYSPDKNSPLHF
TGTGCCAGCAGTTACTCTCCGGATAAAAATTCACCCCTCCACTTT
>15|many|TRBJ2-2|TRBV7-2|.
CASSRSGTPTGELFF
TGTGCCAGCAGTCGTTCCGGGACCCCCACCGGGGAGCTGTTTTTT
>16|few|TRBJ2-3|TRBV4-1|TRBD2
CASSPLLATRTDTQYF
TGCGCCAGCAGCCCGTTACTAGCGACCCGCACAGATACGCAGTATTTT
>15|.|TRBJ1-6|TRBV27|TRBD1
CASSFISTGDSPLHF
TGTGCCAGCAGTTTTATTTCGACAGGGGATTCACCCCTCCACTTT
>21|.|TRBJ2-3|TRBV6-6|TRBD1
CASSYSQHVKTGQLSTDTQYF
TGTGCCAGCAGTTACTCCCAACACGTTAAGACGGGACAGCTTAGCACAGATACGCAGTATTTT
>15|once|TRBJ1-5|TRBV20-1|.
CSAISGQPSNQPQHF
TGCAGTGCTATTTCGGGACAACCTTCTAATCAGCCCCAGCATTTT
>13|many|TRBJ1-1|TRBV7-9|.
CASFQGGHTEAFF
TGTGCCAGCTTTCAAGGGGGGCACACTGAAGCTTTCTTT
>10|few|TRBJ1-1|TRBV6-6|.
CASTLTEAFF
TGTGCCAGCACATTGACTGAAGCTTTCTTT
>17|many|TRBJ2-7|TRBV7-2|.
CASSLASSLPLYYEQYF
TGTGCCAGCAGCTTGGCTAGTAGCTTACCCCTCTACTACGAGCAGTACTTC
>13|.|TRBJ1-2|TRBV29-1|.
CSHSGGDENGYTF
TGCAGCCACTCAGGAGGGGATGAAAATGGCTACACCTTC
>14|.|TRBJ1-4|TRBV11-2|.
CASSLLGAGEKLFF
TGTGCCAGCAGCTTACTAGGGGCGGGTGAAAAACTGTTTTTT
>16|.|TRBJ1-2|TRBV4-1|.
CASSEENRASSNGYTF
TGCGCCAGCAGCGAAGAGAACAGGGCTAGTTCCAATGGCTACACCTTC
>17|few|TRBJ1-5|TRBV19|TRBD1
CASRTIPAGGSNQPQHF
TGTGCCAGTAGGACGATTCCTGCAGGGGGAAGCAATCAGCCCCAGCATTTT